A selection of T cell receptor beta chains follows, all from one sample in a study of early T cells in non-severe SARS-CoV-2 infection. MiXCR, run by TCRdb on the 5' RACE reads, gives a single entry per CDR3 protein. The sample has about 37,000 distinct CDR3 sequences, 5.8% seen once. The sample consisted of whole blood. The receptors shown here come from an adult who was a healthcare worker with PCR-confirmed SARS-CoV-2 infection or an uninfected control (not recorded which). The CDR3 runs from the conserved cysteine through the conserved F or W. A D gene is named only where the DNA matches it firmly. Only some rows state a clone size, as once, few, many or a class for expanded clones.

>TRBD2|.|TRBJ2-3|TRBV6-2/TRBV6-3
CASRMTSPDTQYF
TGTGCCAGCAGAATGACTAGCCCAGATACGCAGTATTTT
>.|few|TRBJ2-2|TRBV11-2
CASTQLLNTGELFF
TGTGCCAGCACCCAACTATTGAACACCGGGGAGCTGTTTTTT
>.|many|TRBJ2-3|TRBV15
CATSRHLPADTQYF
TGTGCCACCAGCAGACATCTACCGGCAGATACGCAGTATTTT
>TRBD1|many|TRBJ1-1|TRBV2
CASSEWTGGGTEAFF
TGTGCCAGCAGTGAATGGACAGGGGGAGGTACTGAAGCTTTCTTT
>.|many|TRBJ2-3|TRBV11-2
CASSLVLTVDTQYF
TGTGCCAGCAGCTTAGTCCTAACCGTAGATACGCAGTATTTT
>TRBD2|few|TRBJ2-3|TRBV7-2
CASRPGTSRLTDTQYF
TGTGCCAGCCGACCTGGGACTAGCCGTTTGACAGATACGCAGTATTTT
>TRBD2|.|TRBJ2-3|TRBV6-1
CASSKSPTSGGTDTQYF
TGTGCCAGCAGTAAATCACCGACTAGCGGGGGAACAGATACGCAGTATTTT
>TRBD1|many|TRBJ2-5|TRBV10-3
CATRDRQNQETQYF
TGTGCCACCAGGGACAGGCAAAACCAAGAGACCCAGTACTTC
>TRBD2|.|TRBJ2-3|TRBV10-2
CASRVRVAGSTDTQYF
TGCGCCAGCAGGGTTAGAGTAGCGGGGAGCACAGATACGCAGTATTTT
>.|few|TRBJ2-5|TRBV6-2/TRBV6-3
CASSYGGRAETQYF
TGTGCCAGCAGTTACGGAGGACGGGCGGAGACCCAGTACTTC
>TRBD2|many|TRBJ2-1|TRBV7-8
CASSLGAGGSPNEQFF
TGTGCCAGCAGCTTAGGGGCGGGAGGTTCTCCAAATGAGCAGTTCTTC
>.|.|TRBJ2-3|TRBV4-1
CASSQVGSTDTQYF
TGCGCCAGCAGCCAAGTGGGGAGCACAGATACGCAGTATTTT
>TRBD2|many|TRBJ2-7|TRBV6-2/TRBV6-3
CASSYSRLAGVYEQYF
TGTGCCAGCAGTTACTCTCGCCTAGCGGGGGTCTACGAGCAGTACTTC
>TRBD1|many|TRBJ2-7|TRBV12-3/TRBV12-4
CASRRTGGNEQYF
TGTGCCAGCAGACGTACAGGGGGCAACGAGCAGTACTTC
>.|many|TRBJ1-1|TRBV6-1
CASPRLGSNTEAFF
TGTGCCAGTCCCCGACTAGGGTCGAACACTGAAGCTTTCTTT
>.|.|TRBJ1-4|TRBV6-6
CASSRPLKSEKLFF
TGTGCCAGCAGTCGACCTCTAAAGAGTGAAAAACTGTTTTTT
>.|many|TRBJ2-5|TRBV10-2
CASSRRHPQETQYF
TGCGCCAGCAGCCGAAGACACCCACAAGAGACCCAGTACTTC
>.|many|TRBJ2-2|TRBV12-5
CASGFRTGGAGELFF
TGTGCTAGTGGTTTCCGGACCGGAGGGGCCGGGGAGCTGTTTTTT
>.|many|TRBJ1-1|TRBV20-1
CSARDGFRWENTEAFF
TGCAGTGCTAGAGATGGCTTCCGGTGGGAAAACACTGAAGCTTTCTTT
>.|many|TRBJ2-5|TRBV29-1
CSVETNQETQYF
TGCAGCGTTGAAACGAATCAAGAGACCCAGTACTTC
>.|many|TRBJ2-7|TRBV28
CASSSPTLRGGEQYF
TGTGCCAGCAGTTCACCGACCCTCAGGGGCGGTGAGCAGTACTTC
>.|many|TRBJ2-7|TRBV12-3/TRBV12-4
CASSSGTLYEQYF
TGTGCCAGCAGTTCCGGGACACTCTACGAGCAGTACTTC
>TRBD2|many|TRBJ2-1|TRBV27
CATLRWEGANNEQFF
TGTGCCACCTTACGCTGGGAGGGAGCTAACAATGAGCAGTTCTTC
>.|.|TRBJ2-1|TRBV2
CASSVGGAGYNEQFF
TGTGCCAGCAGTGTTGGGGGAGCGGGCTACAATGAGCAGTTCTTC
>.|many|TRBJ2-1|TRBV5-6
CASSLVSGREQFF
TGTGCCAGCAGCTTGGTGTCGGGGCGTGAGCAGTTCTTC
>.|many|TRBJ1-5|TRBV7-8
CASTPDILGHQPQHF
TGTGCCAGCACCCCGGACATACTAGGCCATCAGCCCCAGCATTTT
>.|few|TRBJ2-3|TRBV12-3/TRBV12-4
CASSLDSPPLTDTQYF
TGTGCCAGCAGTCTGGACTCCCCTCCACTCACAGATACGCAGTATTTT
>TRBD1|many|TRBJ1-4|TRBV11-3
CASSPRTGGGKLFF
TGTGCCAGCAGCCCCCGGACAGGGGGTGGAAAACTGTTTTTT
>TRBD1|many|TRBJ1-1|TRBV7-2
CASSPRQGETEAFF
TGTGCCAGCAGCCCCCGGCAGGGGGAGACTGAAGCTTTCTTT